The present T cell receptor (beta chain) was sequenced within a study of T cell changes during pregnancy in multiple sclerosis. The table came from immunoSEQ multiplex PCR; TCRdb's copy has only in-frame clones and leaves some out. The sample lists 50,000 or so clones, about 90% occurring once. The V and J ends lost 0 bases and 4 bases, in that order; junction bases with no gene match: 7. The CDR3 contains 16 residues. Germline V gene sequence: CDR1 LGHNA, CDR2 YSLEER. The sequence derives from a female donor in good health, enrolled as a control in a pregnancy study. The chain is built from TRBV4-3 and TRBJ2-5; 8 bases line up with TRBD2. The sequencing used CD4+ T cells from peripheral blood mononuclear cells, collected after pregnancy. This chain's CDR3 is CASSQDSLAGRETQYF. DNA for the CDR3: TGCGCCAGCAGCCAAGATTCGCTAGCGGGCCGAGAGACCCAGTACTTC.